This TCR beta chain was documented in a study of beta chain features in type 1 diabetes. Looking at the study overall: Patient and healthy donor groups were alike in age, gender and cell yields.

The investigators reverse transcribed all of the isolated RNA, so they sequenced expressed TCRB transcripts. Generated by immunoSEQ multiplex PCR, the TCRdb table keeps only in-frame clones and is missing some. Of some 360,000 clones in the sample, around a fifth were seen once. Sorting that relied on CD45RO/CCR7/CD25/CD127/CD95/CD27 yielded CD4+ naive, central memory, regulatory and stem cell-like memory cells. Purity exceeding 95% was reached by all sorted populations. In the case of this clone: Antigen: not known.

Overall study findings and caveats: Shortening of TCRB CDR3s, moderate but significant, appeared in all four CD4+ subsets of Type 1 diabetes patients.

The CDR3 has 11 residues. CDR1 and CDR2 (germline): DFQATT, SNEGSKA (reference sequence). Trimming removed 6 bases at V and 2 bases at J, with 6 bases between. The specimen sequenced was naive CD4+ T cells from blood. This receptor was taken from a woman between 18 and 30 years old in good health. The chain recombines TRBV20-1 with TRBJ2-3, with D possibly being TRBD1 (5 bases). The CDR3 sequence is CSARATDTQYF. CDR3 in DNA: TGCAGTGCCAGGGCCACAGATACGCAGTATTTT.